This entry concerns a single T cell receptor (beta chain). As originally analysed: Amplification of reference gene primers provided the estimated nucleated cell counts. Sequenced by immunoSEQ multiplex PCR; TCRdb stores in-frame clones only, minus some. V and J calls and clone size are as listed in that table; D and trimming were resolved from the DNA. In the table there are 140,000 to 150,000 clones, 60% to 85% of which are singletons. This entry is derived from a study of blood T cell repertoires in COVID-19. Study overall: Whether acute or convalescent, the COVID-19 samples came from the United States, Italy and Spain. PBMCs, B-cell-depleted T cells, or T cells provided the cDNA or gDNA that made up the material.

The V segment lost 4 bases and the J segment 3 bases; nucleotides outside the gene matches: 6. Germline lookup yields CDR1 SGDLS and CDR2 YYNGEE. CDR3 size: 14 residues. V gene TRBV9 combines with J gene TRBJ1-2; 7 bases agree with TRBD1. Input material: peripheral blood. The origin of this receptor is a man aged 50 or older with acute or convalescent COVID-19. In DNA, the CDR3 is TGTGCCAGCAGCCCCGACAGGGTGGACTATGGCTACACCTTC. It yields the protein CASSPDRVDYGYTF.